This note documents a single T cell receptor beta chain sequence. No antigen is known for it. TCRdb keeps only in-frame clones here, not all; method: immunoSEQ multiplex PCR. The repertoire includes under 150,000 clones, 88% of them detected once, and roughly 6.7% sits in the top ten. This sample was included in a study of T cell responses to AZD1222 COVID-19 vaccine. Study observations and caveats: Breadth and depth of Spike-specific TCRs rose after two AZD1222 doses.

The CDR3 contains 14 residues. The V gene lost 0 bases and the J gene lost 0 bases, with 5 bases spanning the gap. The germline CDR1 and CDR2 sequences are LNHDA and SQIVND (reference sequence). Here the sequenced sample was peripheral blood, taken 28 days after the second AZD1222 dose. The TCR sequence derives from an adult who received the AZD1222 COVID-19 vaccine. J is TRBJ2-5 and V is TRBV19; no reliable D call. DNA of the CDR3: TGTGCCAGTAGTATAGACAGATACCAAGAGACCCAGTACTTC. Protein: CASSIDRYQETQYF.